Each of the 22 T cell receptor beta chains below was sequenced from the same sample in a study of blood T cell repertoires in COVID-19. TCRdb's table, derived via immunoSEQ multiplex PCR, lists solely in-frame clones and lacks some. The table has 150,000 to 250,000 clones, roughly 79% seen once; the top ten hold 6.9%. Sample: peripheral blood. Receptors originate from a human donor with acute or convalescent COVID-19. The donor label of this sample is uncertain.

The chain uses TRBV4-2 and TRBJ2-1; 8 bases map to TRBD2. The CDR3 sequence is 15 residues long. J lost 0 bases, V lost 6 bases, and 4 bases had no gene match. From germline, CDR1 is LGHNA and CDR2 YNFKEQ. The chain's CDR3 is CASSRGGSSYNEQFF. The CDR3 DNA is TGTGCCAGCAGTCGCGGGGGGAGCTCCTACAATGAGCAGTTCTTC.

Regarding this clone: Because it lacks the conserved phenylalanine or tryptophan at the end, this CDR3 is likely a read error. Because the CDR3's place on the DNA is in doubt, the DNA is left out and the CDR3 is given as listed by TCRdb. V usage is TRBV6-6 and J usage is TRBJ1-1. The CDR3 contains 10 residues when both ends are counted. The germline CDR1 and CDR2 sequences are MNHNY and SVGAGI (reference sequence). The CDR3 reads CASSYTVLVM.

The chain has TRBV6-5 and TRBJ2-3; 9 bases are shared with TRBD1. V lost 2 bases to trimming and J lost 5 bases; unmatched junction nucleotides: 5. The CDR3 runs to 15 residues. Germline loops: CDR1 MNHEY, CDR2 SVGAGI. The CDR3 nucleotides are TGTGCCAGCAGTTACGGGGGACAGGGAAGAGATACGCAGTATTTT. Translated, it gives CASSYGGQGRDTQYF.

In its sample, this clone was seen a few times. The chain combines TRBV9 with TRBJ2-7; tentative D call: TRBD2 (6 bases). Between the trimmed V and J ends, which lost 4 bases and 0 bases, there was a span of 14 bases. This CDR3 comprises 15 residues. In germline, CDR1 is SGDLS, CDR2 YYNGEE. Here the CDR3 reads CASSPRAGSSYEQYF. CDR3 DNA: TGTGCCAGCAGCCCCCGGGCGGGGAGCTCCTACGAGCAGTACTTC.

This chain joins TRBV4-2 and TRBJ1-6; the D gene is possibly TRBD1 (6 bases). The CDR3 covers 16 residues. Trimming removed 0 bases at V and 6 bases at J, with 12 bases between. The germline gives CDR1 LGHNA, CDR2 YNFKEQ. The CDR3 protein is CASSQENTGINSPLHF. The CDR3 DNA is TGTGCCAGCAGCCAAGAGAACACAGGGATTAATTCACCCCTCCACTTT.

The chain combines TRBV3-1 (or the pseudogene TRBV3-2) with TRBJ2-2; D gene uncertain. This CDR3 contains 17 residues. CDR1 is LGHDT, CDR2 YNNKEL, per germline (reference sequence). V dropped 4 bases and J dropped 3 bases, with 18 bases sitting between them. In DNA, the CDR3 is TGTGCCAGCAGCCCTTTCGCTTTGGATGCGGACACCGGGGAGCTGTTTTTT. Its translation: CASSPFALDADTGELFF.

The J gene is TRBJ1-1, the V gene TRBV25-1, with TRBD1 identical over 7 bases. CDR1 MGHDK and CDR2 SYGVNS come from the germline V gene. This CDR3 has 14 residues. Trimming removed 8 bases from V and 8 bases from J; junction bases left unmatched: 14. CDR3 residues: CASLRAGGSGEAFF. CDR3 coding DNA: TGTGCCAGCCTAAGGGCAGGGGGATCGGGGGAAGCTTTCTTT.

CDR3 DNA sequence: TGTGCCAGCTCACCATCAGCGGGAGGTGCCGGCAATGAGCAGTTCTTC. The encoded protein is CASSPSAGGAGNEQFF. This chain joins TRBV18 and TRBJ2-1; 9 nucleotides line up with TRBD2. The germline V gene has CDR1 KGHSH and CDR2 LQKENI. The length of the CDR3 is 16 residues. V trimming: 2 bases; J trimming: 6 bases; junction bases outside the gene matches: 8.

The chain employs TRBV12-3 or TRBV12-4 and TRBJ2-7, with a possible D match to TRBD2 (6 bases). The CDR3 is 13 residues long. Trimming stripped 4 bases from V and 3 bases from J, with 10 bases between. CDR3 nucleotide sequence: TGTGCCAGCAGTTGGGGGGTTAACTACGAGCAGTACTTC. It encodes CASSWGVNYEQYF.

The V and J genes are TRBV19 and TRBJ2-1, with TRBD2 matching over 11 bases. Germline lookup yields CDR1 LNHDA and CDR2 SQIVND (reference sequence). There are 17 residues in the CDR3. Trimming removed 4 bases from V and 8 bases from J; junction bases left unmatched: 13. In nucleotides, the CDR3 is TGTGCCAGTAGTAAACGTTTAGCGGGAGGGCTTCGCGATGAGCAGTTCTTC. It specifies CASSKRLAGGLRDEQFF.

V and J are TRBV4-1 and TRBJ1-4; no definite D call. There are 15 residues in the CDR3. The V end was cut by 0 bases, the J end by 0 bases, with 5 bases between. Germline CDR1 is MGHRA and CDR2 is YSYEKL. DNA for the CDR3: TGCGCCAGCAGCCAAGAGCCAGCAACTAATGAAAAACTGTTTTTT. Translated, it gives CASSQEPATNEKLFF.

CDR3: CASSVGQGGTGELFF. DNA of the CDR3: TGTGCCAGCAGCGTAGGACAGGGTGGGACCGGGGAGCTGTTTTTT. The rearrangement uses TRBV9 and TRBJ2-2, with 7 nucleotides matching TRBD1. V trimming: 0 bases; J trimming: 5 bases; junction bases outside the gene matches: 4. The CDR3 covers 15 residues. Germline loops: CDR1 SGDLS, CDR2 YYNGEE.

The chain joins TRBV27 to TRBJ1-2; TRBD1 matches at 7 bases. V was pared by 1 base and J by 2 bases, with 4 bases of the junction left unmatched. Germline lookup yields CDR1 MNHEY and CDR2 SMNVEV (reference sequence). The CDR3 has 15 amino acids. This CDR3 is CASSLWGTDNYGYTF. The CDR3 nucleotides are TGTGCCAGCAGTTTATGGGGGACAGACAACTATGGCTACACCTTC.

The rearrangement joins TRBV19 to TRBJ1-2, with TRBD1 matching 7 bases. With V trimmed by 7 bases and J by 8 bases, 13 bases remained unmatched. Germline V CDR1 and CDR2: LNHDA, SQIVND (reference sequence). The CDR3 runs to 14 residues. This CDR3 reads CASNSGRGPRGYTF. DNA for the CDR3: TGTGCCAGTAACTCCGGAAGGGGGCCAAGAGGCTACACCTTC. Together with reference TRBV19 and TRBJ1-2, the CDR3 gives the full variable domain: DGGITQSPKYLFRKEGQNVTLSCEQNLNHDAMYWYRQDPGQGLRLIYYSQIVNDFQKGDIAEGYSVSREKKESFPLTVTSAQKNPTAFYLCASNSGRGPRGYTFGSGTRLTVV.

This clone was recorded once. The chain employs TRBV27 and TRBJ2-4; no firm D call. Germline V gives CDR1 MNHEY, CDR2 SMNVEV (reference sequence). Trimming left V 4 bases short and J 1 base short, with 11 bases between. The CDR3 runs to 15 residues. The CDR3 sequence: CASSSGQLAKNIQYF. The DNA of the CDR3 is TGTGCCAGCAGTTCAGGCCAACTGGCCAAAAACATTCAGTACTTC.

The V gene is TRBV6-5, the J gene TRBJ2-7; 7 bases line up with TRBD1. Germline V gives CDR1 MNHEY, CDR2 SVGAGI. The CDR3 runs to 13 residues. Germline trimming cut 4 bases from V and 3 bases from J; bases unmatched to any gene: 3. The chain's CDR3 is CASSLYRGYEQYF. In DNA form, the CDR3 reads TGTGCCAGCAGTTTATACAGGGGCTACGAGCAGTACTTC.

The chain carries TRBV27 and TRBJ1-1; 8 bases are a match to TRBD1. The germline CDR1 and CDR2 sequences are MNHEY and SMNVEV (reference sequence). Trimming took 6 bases from V and 1 from J; bases not matched to a gene: 13. The CDR3 is 17 residues long. The CDR3 loop is CASSLSRTGWENTEAFF. CDR3 nucleotide sequence: TGTGCCAGCAGCCTATCCCGGACAGGGTGGGAGAACACTGAAGCTTTCTTT.

The chain employs TRBV24-1 and TRBJ1-5; no reliable D call. The V end was cut by 1 base, the J end by 6 bases, with 24 bases between. In germline, CDR1 is KGHDR, CDR2 SFDVKD. The CDR3 covers 19 residues. DNA of the CDR3: TGTGCCACCAGTGATTTACAAATGCCCATGGTCCTTTTTGGTCAGCCCCAGCATTTT. Protein product: CATSDLQMPMVLFGQPQHF.

This clone was counted once. This chain joins TRBV15 and TRBJ1-2; TRBD1 agrees at 10 bases. Germline trimming cut 0 bases from V and 7 bases from J; bases unmatched to any gene: 8. Germline V lookup: CDR1 LNHNV, CDR2 YYDKDF (reference sequence). CDR3 length equals 16 residues. This CDR3 is CATSRDRFGTGVGYTF. Written as DNA, the CDR3 is TGTGCCACCAGCAGAGATCGTTTCGGGACAGGGGTTGGCTACACCTTC.

The V and J genes are TRBV5-4 and TRBJ2-2; no reliable D call. Trimming left V 3 bases short and J 0 bases short, with 3 bases between. Germline V gene lookup returns CDR1 SGHNT and CDR2 YYREEE (reference sequence). The CDR3 has 13 residues. The CDR3 nucleotides are TGTGCCAGCAGCTCATCGAACACCGGGGAGCTGTTTTTT. Its protein is CASSSSNTGELFF. Together with reference TRBV5-4 and TRBJ2-2, the CDR3 gives the full variable domain: ETGVTQSPTHLIKTRGQQVTLRCSSQSGHNTVSWYQQALGQGPQFIFQYYREEENGRGNFPPRFSGLQFPNYSSELNVNALELDDSALYLCASSSSNTGELFFGEGSRLTVL.

The chain has TRBV2 and TRBJ1-4; D remains ambiguous. The CDR3 is 13 amino acids. Trimming stripped 4 bases from V and 2 bases from J, with 5 bases between. Per germline, CDR1 SNHLY and CDR2 FYNNEI. The CDR3 is CASSVQTNEKLFF. The CDR3 DNA is TGTGCCAGCAGTGTTCAGACTAATGAAAAACTGTTTTTT.

The gene calls are TRBV7-2 and TRBJ1-5; D is ambiguous. The germline V gene encodes CDR1 SGHTA and CDR2 FQGNSA. Trimming pared 0 bases from V and 5 bases from J, leaving 8 bases between. CDR3 length: 14 residues. CDR3 sequence (DNA): TGTGCCAGCAGCTTAGCCTCCGGGGATCAGCCCCAGCATTTT. As protein: CASSLASGDQPQHF.